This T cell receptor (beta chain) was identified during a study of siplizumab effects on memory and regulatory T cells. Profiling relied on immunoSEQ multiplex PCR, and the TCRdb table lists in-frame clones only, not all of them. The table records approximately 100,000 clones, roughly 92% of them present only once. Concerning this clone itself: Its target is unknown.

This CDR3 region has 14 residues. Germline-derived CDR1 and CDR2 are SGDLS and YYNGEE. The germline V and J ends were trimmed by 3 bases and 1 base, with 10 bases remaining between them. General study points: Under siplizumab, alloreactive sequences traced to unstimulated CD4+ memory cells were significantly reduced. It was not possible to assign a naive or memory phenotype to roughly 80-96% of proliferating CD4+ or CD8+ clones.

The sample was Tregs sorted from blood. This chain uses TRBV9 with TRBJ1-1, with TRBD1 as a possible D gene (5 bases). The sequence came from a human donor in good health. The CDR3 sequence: CASSAGAANTEAFF. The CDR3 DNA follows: TGTGCCAGCAGCGCCGGGGCGGCGAACACTGAAGCTTTCTTT.